The 6 T cell receptor beta chains given below trace back to one sample, sequenced in a study of blood T cell repertoires in COVID-19. The table came from immunoSEQ multiplex PCR; TCRdb's copy has only in-frame clones and leaves some out. The repertoire holds over 85,000 clones, with 85% to 95% as singletons. The sample was peripheral blood. These receptors all stem from a human donor with active COVID-19. The donor label of this sample is uncertain.

The CDR3 is CASSAVRYEQYF. The DNA of the CDR3 is TGTGCCAGCAGTGCCGTCCGGTACGAGCAGTACTTC. The chain employs TRBV12-3 or TRBV12-4 and TRBJ2-7; D not resolved. The CDR3 loop spans 12 amino acids. Trimming left V 5 bases short and J 4 bases short, with 9 bases between.

This chain uses TRBV27 with TRBJ2-6, with D tentatively TRBD2 (6 bases). Germline CDR1 MNHEY, CDR2 SMNVEV (reference sequence). V was shortened by 6 bases and J by 0 bases, with 9 bases between the two germline ends. The CDR3 is 15 residues long. The CDR3 bases are TGTGCCAGCAGCCACGGGGGCTCTGGGGCCAACGTCCTGACTTTC. Its translation: CASSHGGSGANVLTF.

J is TRBJ2-5 and V is TRBV2, with D maybe TRBD2 (7 bases). This CDR3 comprises 16 residues. Trimming shortened V by 4 bases and J by 2 bases, and 17 bases separated the two germline ends. Germline CDR1 reads SNHLY; CDR2 reads FYNNEI. CDR3 nucleotides: TGTGCCAGCAGTGTTGGGGAAAGGGGGGGGCAAGAGACCCAGTACTTC. Protein product: CASSVGERGGQETQYF.

This clone was counted a single time. The chain uses TRBV5-4 and TRBJ2-7; 8 nucleotides line up with TRBD2. Germline CDR1 reads SGHNT; CDR2 reads YYREEE (reference sequence). The V and J ends lost 4 bases and 2 bases, in that order; junction bases with no gene match: 8. The CDR3 is 15 amino acids. The CDR3 bases are TGTGCCAGCAGCCCGGGGGGGGGCACCCCCTACGAGCAGTACTTC. It encodes CASSPGGGTPYEQYF.

The J gene is TRBJ2-5, the V gene TRBV29-1; 7 nucleotides align to TRBD1. Germline trimming cut 5 bases from V and 1 base from J; bases unmatched to any gene: 10. CDR3 length: 15 amino acids. The germline V gene has CDR1 SQVTM and CDR2 ANQGSEA. This chain's CDR3 is CSVLPRQGSQETQYF. CDR3 in DNA: TGCAGCGTTCTTCCTAGACAGGGTAGCCAAGAGACCCAGTACTTC.

V usage is TRBV11-2 and J usage is TRBJ1-1; D unresolved. This CDR3 region has 12 residues. Germline values: CDR1 SGHAT, CDR2 FQNNGV. Deletions cut 4 bases from V and 8 bases from J, with 11 bases between. CDR3 bases: TGTGCCAGCAGCTCCCTGGCCATCGAAGCTTTCTTT. Protein sequence: CASSSLAIEAFF.